The TCR beta chain described here comes from a study of regulatory T cells in long-lasting Graves disease. About the study: Persistent Graves' disease required over 5 years of antithyroid drugs and positive TSH receptor antibodies. Study results and caveats: Newly diagnosed disease favored TRBV20-1 and TRBJ2-1 over persistent disease. Those with persistent disease had in common more public clonotypes (2,741) than new patients (approximately 920).

Arm-PCR of CDR3 regions with iRepertoire HTBI primers generated TCR beta libraries. TCRdb called the multiplex PCR reads again in MiXCR, with one record for every CDR3 protein. Among approximately 350,000 distinct CDR3 sequences listed, approximately 23% were seen once. This clonotype was picked up a small number of times. Its antigen remains unidentified. Sample time point: persistent/refractory GD, antithyroid drugs over 5 years with positive TRAb. The TCR library was prepared using RNA isolated from PBMCs. Graves' disease diagnosis was established per American Thyroid Association guidelines. The CDR3 spans 13 residues. Germline loops: CDR1 SGHVS, CDR2 FQNEAQ. With 4 bases removed from V and 5 bases from J, the gap between germline ends came to 10 bases.

The specimen comprised peripheral blood mononuclear cells (PBMCs), sampled when the disease was refractory, from a patient treated with antithyroid drugs. This TCR came from a woman in her 40s with Graves disease. V is TRBV7-8 and J is TRBJ2-3; no clear D gene. The CDR3 protein is CASSSSTGDTQYF. The CDR3 bases are TGTGCCAGCAGCTCCTCGACGGGAGATACGCAGTATTTT.